This TCR beta chain was documented in a study of CD8+CD57+ T cells in acquired aplastic anemia. This CDR3 comprises 13 residues. Trimming took 5 bases from V and 5 from J, leaving 12 bases between them. CDR1 and CDR2 (germline): SGHTA, FQGTGA. The study profiled TCR beta VDJ and CDR3 using genomic DNA as template. TCRdb processed the reads anew with MiXCR; each CDR3 protein has one entry. The table shows some 170,000 distinct CDR3 sequences, with roughly 45% occurring only once. The gene calls are TRBV7-3 and TRBJ2-5, with D possibly matching TRBD2 (5 bases). The sequenced material came from sorted CD4+, CD8+, or CD8+CD57+ T cells (not recorded which) from PBMCs. This receptor was identified in a human donor in good health. The CDR3 here is CASSPRAGETQYF. For the CDR3, the DNA is TGTGCCAGCAGCCCGCGGGCTGGGGAGACCCAGTACTTC. The whole variable domain, filled in from reference TRBV7-3 and TRBJ2-5, reads GAGVSQTPSNKVTEKGKYVELRCDPISGHTALYWYRQSLGQGPEFLIYFQGTGAADDSGLPNDRFFAVRPEGSVSTLKIQRTERGDSAVYLCASSPRAGETQYFGPGTRLLVL.